This T cell receptor beta chain was observed in a study of blood T cell repertoires in COVID-19. Study-wide background: The analysed material was cDNA or gDNA that came from T cells, B-cell-depleted T cells, or PBMCs.

Original methodology: Reference gene primer amplification yielded estimated nucleated cell counts. Generated by immunoSEQ multiplex PCR, the TCRdb table keeps only in-frame clones and is missing some. Clone size and the V and J calls come from that table; the DNA yielded D and trimming. The profile shows around 260,000 clones, just over 90% of them singletons. CDR3 length: 13 amino acids. V gave up 5 bases and J gave up 5 bases, with 13 bases separating them. Per germline, CDR1 SGHNT and CDR2 YYREEE (reference sequence). The sequencing sample was made of peripheral blood. The sequence derives from a woman in her 30s with COVID-19, enrolled during active disease. This chain uses TRBV5-4 with TRBJ1-1; a possible D gene is TRBD1 (6 bases). DNA for the CDR3: TGTGCCAGCAGTTTCTCAGGGGAAACTGAAGCTTTCTTT. Translating gives CASSFSGETEAFF.